This T cell receptor (beta chain) was identified in a study of T cells expressing NK-cell markers. Looked up from germline, CDR1 is SGHNT and CDR2 is YENEEA. The CDR3 has 18 amino acids. TCR beta cDNA was generated via 5'RACE template switching incorporating UMIs. TCRdb reanalyzed the 5' RACE reads and collapses them to one entry per CDR3 protein, without DNA. The sample's table shows around 380,000 distinct CDR3 sequences. Specimen: blood T cells: a sorted CD56 or NKG2C T cell subset, CD4+ or CD8+ T cells, or bulk PBMC T cells (not recorded which). The chain carries TRBV11-3 and TRBJ1-1; TCRdb's D call of TRBD1 is untestable without DNA. The receptor's source is a woman aged 50 to 60 in good health. This chain's CDR3 is CASSYRTGGSSGNTEAFF. Full variable domain (rest looked up from reference TRBV11-3 and TRBJ1-1): EAGVVQSPRYKIIEKKQPVAFWCNPISGHNTLYWYLQNLGQGPELLIRYENEEAVDDSQLPKDRFSAERLKGVDSTLKIQPAELGDSAVYLCASSYRTGGSSGNTEAFFGQGTRLTVV.